Below, 9 T cell receptor beta chains from the same sample are listed, as sequenced in a study of cytomegalovirus exposure and HLA in healthy donors. PCR used 60 Vbeta primers and 13 Jbeta primers. Some clones are missing from TCRdb's copy, which holds only in-frame ones; the method was immunoSEQ multiplex PCR. The sample shows 120,000 to 150,000 clones, 78% of them seen only once. The sequenced material came from PBMCs. Receptors originate from a middle-aged man in good health and CMV-seropositive.

This chain connects TRBV9 to TRBJ1-3; weak D call: TRBD1 (5 bases). Germline V gene lookup returns CDR1 SGDLS and CDR2 YYNGEE. The V and J ends lost 0 bases and 3 bases respectively, with 10 bases between them. CDR3 length equals 15 residues. The CDR3 DNA is TGTGCCAGCAGCGTAGGGGCAGGGTTTGGAAACACCATATATTTT. Translating it yields CASSVGAGFGNTIYF.

Concerning this clone: Other DNA sequences in this specimen translate into the identical CDR3. This chain joins TRBV7-2 and TRBJ2-7, with unresolved D. Germline values: CDR1 SGHTA, CDR2 FQGNSA. This CDR3 comprises 13 residues. V shed 5 bases and J shed 0 bases, with 8 bases lying between them. The CDR3 loop reads CASSLTSSYEQYF. CDR3 coding DNA: TGTGCCAGCAGCCTTACGAGCTCCTACGAGCAGTACTTC.

This clone appeared once. The chain uses TRBV5-6 and TRBJ2-5; D is possibly TRBD1 (5 bases). Per the germline V gene, CDR1 is SGHDT and CDR2 is YYEEEE. The CDR3 totals 14 residues. Trimming pared 3 bases from V and 3 bases from J, leaving 12 bases between. The CDR3 DNA reads as TGTGCCAGCAGCTCCCAGGGAATAAAAGAGACCCAGTACTTC. This gives the protein CASSSQGIKETQYF.

The chain couples TRBV28 to TRBJ2-3; 7 bases agree with TRBD2. With 5 bases clipped from V and 1 base from J, the junction kept 6 bases outside the gene matches. The CDR3 extends over 15 amino acids. The germline CDR1 and CDR2 sequences are MDHEN and SYDVKM. In nucleotides, the CDR3 is TGTGCCAGCAGTCCGCCGGGGGGTGGCACAGATACGCAGTATTTT. Amino acid sequence: CASSPPGGGTDTQYF.

This chain uses TRBV6-5 with TRBJ2-1, with a tentative D call TRBD2 (6 bases). CDR1 is MNHEY and CDR2 is SVGAGI in the germline V gene. With 1 base removed from V and 5 bases from J, the gap between germline ends came to 12 bases. The CDR3 has 15 amino acids. CDR3 loop: CASSYLADLHNEQFF. The CDR3 coding sequence is TGTGCCAGCAGTTACTTAGCGGATCTTCACAATGAGCAGTTCTTC.

As concerns this clone: At one of its ends the junction is not consistent with the germline gene, which may arise from a read error. This rearrangement joins TRBV7-9 to TRBJ2-7, with D possibly TRBD1 on 6 matching bases. The length of the CDR3 is 12 residues. Germline loops: CDR1 SEHNR, CDR2 FQNEAQ (reference sequence). For the CDR3, the DNA is TGTTCCAGCAGCGTACAGGGTCGCGAGCAGTACTTC. Protein sequence: CSSSVQGREQYF.

The table lists this clone with a few counts. The chain combines TRBV7-9 with TRBJ1-2; D might be TRBD1 (5 bases). The CDR3 is 13 residues long. The V end lost 5 bases, the J end lost 5 bases, and 12 bases lay between the germline ends. The V gene's germline CDR1 is SEHNR and CDR2 FQNEAQ (reference sequence). In DNA form, the CDR3 reads TGTGCCAGCAGCGCCAGGGTAAAATATGGCTACACCTTC. It yields the protein CASSARVKYGYTF.

The chain has TRBV5-4 and TRBJ2-7, with D possibly TRBD2 on 6 matching bases. V dropped 0 bases and J dropped 6 bases, with 13 bases sitting between them. Germline CDR1 SGHNT, CDR2 YYREEE (reference sequence). This CDR3 spans 14 amino acids. The CDR3 nucleotides read TGTGCCAGCAGCTTGGAACTTTTGGAGGGCGAGCAGTACTTC. It encodes CASSLELLEGEQYF.

A remark on this clone: One junction end does not reproduce the germline sequence, and a read error may be involved. V and J are TRBV7-2 and TRBJ2-7; D ambiguous. Germline loops: CDR1 SGHTA, CDR2 FQGNSA. The CDR3 is 15 residues long. The CDR3 protein is CASSQVHGAGYEQYF. CDR3 DNA sequence: TGCGCCAGCAGCCAAGTGCACGGAGCCGGCTACGAGCAGTACTTC.